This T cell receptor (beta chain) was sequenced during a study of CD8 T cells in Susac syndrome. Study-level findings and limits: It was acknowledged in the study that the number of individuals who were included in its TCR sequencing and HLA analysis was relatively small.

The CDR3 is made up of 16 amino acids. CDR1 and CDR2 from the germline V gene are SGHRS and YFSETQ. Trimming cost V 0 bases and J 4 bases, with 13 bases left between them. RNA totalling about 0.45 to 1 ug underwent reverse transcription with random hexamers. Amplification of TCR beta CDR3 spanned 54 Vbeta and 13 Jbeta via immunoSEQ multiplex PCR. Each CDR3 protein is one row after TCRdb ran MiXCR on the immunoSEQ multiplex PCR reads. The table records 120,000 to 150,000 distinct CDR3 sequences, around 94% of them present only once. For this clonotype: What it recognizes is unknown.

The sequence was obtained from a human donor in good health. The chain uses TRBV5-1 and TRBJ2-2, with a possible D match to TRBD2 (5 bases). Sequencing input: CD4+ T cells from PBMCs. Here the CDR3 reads CASSLVPGSGTGELFF. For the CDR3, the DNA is TGCGCCAGCAGCTTGGTCCCGGGGTCGGGCACCGGGGAGCTGTTTTTT.